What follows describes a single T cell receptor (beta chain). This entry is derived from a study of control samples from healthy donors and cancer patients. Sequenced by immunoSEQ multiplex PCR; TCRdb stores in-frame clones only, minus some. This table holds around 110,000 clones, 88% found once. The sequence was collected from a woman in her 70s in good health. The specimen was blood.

The CDR3 here is CASSLPGAYNEQFF. The CDR3, as DNA: TGTGCCAGCAGTTTACCGGGGGCCTACAATGAGCAGTTCTTC. The J gene is TRBJ2-1, the V gene TRBV27; weak D call: TRBD2 (6 bases). The CDR3 has 14 amino acids. Germline V CDR1 and CDR2: MNHEY, SMNVEV (reference sequence). V lost 2 bases and J 2 bases, leaving 7 bases between the germline ends.